The 30 T cell receptor beta chains listed next were all sequenced from one sample in a study of blood T cell repertoires in COVID-19. Clones were read by immunoSEQ multiplex PCR, and TCRdb kept only the in-frame ones, dropping some. This repertoire shows some 530,000 clones, approximately 90% found once; its top ten account for approximately 8.3%. Sequenced material: PBMCs or T cells enriched from blood (not recorded which). Receptor source: a woman aged 55-69 years who had recovered from COVID-19.

This rearrangement joins TRBV5-4 to TRBJ2-1; TRBD1 aligns across 9 bases. V shed 2 bases and J 6 bases; nucleotides not matched to a gene: 6. Per the germline V gene, CDR1 is SGHNT and CDR2 is YYREEE (reference sequence). The CDR3 runs 15 residues. CDR3 in DNA: TGTGCCAGCAGCTTCGGGGGACAGGGAGCCAATGAGCAGTTCTTC. This encodes CASSFGGQGANEQFF.

This rearrangement joins TRBV2 to TRBJ1-6, with D possibly TRBD1 on 5 matching bases. V dropped 3 bases and J dropped 9 bases, with 18 bases sitting between them. The CDR3 is made up of 16 amino acids. Germline V gene sequence: CDR1 SNHLY, CDR2 FYNNEI. In DNA form, the CDR3 reads TGTGCCAGCAGTGAGGGTGGGGCAGGATGGGGTTCACCCCTCCACTTT. This codes for CASSEGGAGWGSPLHF.

The genes are TRBV5-1 and TRBJ2-5; 9 bases fit TRBD2. The germline V gene has CDR1 SGHRS and CDR2 YFSETQ. J was trimmed by 5 bases and V by 4 bases; bases with no gene match: 12. CDR3 size: 16 residues. Here the CDR3 reads CASSLGLAGGTETQYF. The CDR3 bases are TGCGCCAGCAGCCTGGGACTCGCGGGGGGGACGGAGACCCAGTACTTC.

As concerns this clone: The same CDR3 arises from other DNA sequences in this sample as well. The chain uses TRBV2 and TRBJ1-1, with a weak D call TRBD1 (6 bases). The germline V gene encodes CDR1 SNHLY and CDR2 FYNNEI. This CDR3 spans 13 amino acids. V lost 4 bases, J lost 2 bases, and 8 bases lay in between. CDR3 residues: CASSGTANTEAFF. For the CDR3, the DNA is TGTGCCAGCAGTGGGACAGCTAACACTGAAGCTTTCTTT.

The chain employs TRBV2 and TRBJ2-2, with D possibly matching TRBD1 (5 bases). This CDR3 is built from 15 residues. The germline V and J ends were trimmed by 6 bases and 1 base, with 12 bases remaining between them. The germline CDR1 and CDR2 sequences are SNHLY and FYNNEI. CDR3 in DNA: TGTGCCAGCAGGGCCTCTACAGGGAACACCGGGGAGCTGTTTTTT. Its translation is CASRASTGNTGELFF.

In its sample, this clone was seen a few times. V usage is TRBV10-2 and J usage is TRBJ1-4; D unclear. The length of the CDR3 is 12 residues. The V gene lost 10 bases and the J gene lost 4 bases, with 10 bases spanning the gap. Germline lookup yields CDR1 WSHSY and CDR2 SAAADI. The CDR3 spells CATRRSNEKLFF. The CDR3 nucleotides are TGCGCCACCAGGAGGAGTAATGAAAAACTGTTTTTT.

The rearrangement links TRBV6-6 to TRBJ1-5; 9 bases match TRBD1. CDR3 size: 14 residues. Per germline, CDR1 MNHNY and CDR2 SVGAGI (reference sequence). After removal of 5 bases from V and 4 bases from J, the junction contained 3 bases not matched to a gene. The CDR3 protein is CASSGQGRNQPQHF. The CDR3 bases are TGTGCCAGCAGTGGACAGGGGAGGAATCAGCCCCAGCATTTT.

A single count supports this clone. The V gene is TRBV24-1, the J gene TRBJ1-5; maybe TRBD1 (6 bases). The germline CDR1 and CDR2 sequences are KGHDR and SFDVKD. The CDR3 runs 16 residues. V was clipped by 3 bases and J by 3 bases, with 14 bases between them. The CDR3 nucleotides are TGTGCCACCAGTGATGGATTGACAGGCCTCAATCAGCCCCAGCATTTT. It yields the protein CATSDGLTGLNQPQHF.

The chain has TRBV24-1 and TRBJ2-5, with 8 bases lining up with TRBD2. Per the germline V gene, CDR1 is KGHDR and CDR2 is SFDVKD. This CDR3 region has 16 residues. Unmatched junction bases numbered 7, after V lost 0 bases and J lost 5 bases. In DNA form, the CDR3 reads TGTGCCACCAGTGATTTGCTCCGGGGGGGAGGGGAGACCCAGTACTTC. This encodes CATSDLLRGGGETQYF.

The chain links TRBV7-2 to TRBJ2-2, with 9 positions matching TRBD1. Germline lookup yields CDR1 SGHTA and CDR2 FQGNSA. V dropped 5 bases and J dropped 4; count of bases not matched to a gene: 8. The CDR3 runs 16 residues. CDR3 nucleotides: TGTGCCAGCAGCCCAAGGGACAGGGTCATCACCGGGGAGCTGTTTTTT. This codes for CASSPRDRVITGELFF.

The rearrangement links TRBV5-1 to TRBJ2-3; 9 nucleotides align to TRBD2. Germline V gives CDR1 SGHRS, CDR2 YFSETQ. Trimming at V came to 4 bases and at J to 0 bases, leaving 9 bases not matched to a gene. The CDR3 is made up of 17 amino acids. The CDR3 region is CASSGPSSGVSTDTQYF. CDR3 DNA sequence: TGCGCCAGCAGCGGCCCCTCTAGCGGGGTAAGCACAGATACGCAGTATTTT.

The CDR3 coding sequence is TGTGCCAGCAGTTTGGGCAGGGGTAGACGGCAGTACTTC. Its translation: CASSLGRGRRQYF. The genes are TRBV28 and TRBJ2-7; TRBD1 might be the D (6 bases). CDR1 is MDHEN and CDR2 is SYDVKM in the germline V gene. The CDR3 covers 13 residues. V gave up 3 bases and J gave up 9 bases, with 15 bases separating them.

V and J are TRBV7-8 and TRBJ1-5; 9 bases match TRBD1. Germline assignment: CDR1 SGHVS and CDR2 FQNEAQ. Trimming removed 5 bases from V and 6 bases from J; junction bases left unmatched: 8. This CDR3 has 15 amino acids. The CDR3 sequence: CASSQDRGYGQPQHF. CDR3 in DNA: TGTGCCAGCAGCCAGGACAGGGGATACGGTCAGCCCCAGCATTTT.

This clone was detected only a few times. This chain connects TRBV10-2 to TRBJ1-6; D possibly corresponds to TRBD1 (5 bases). Germline lookup yields CDR1 WSHSY and CDR2 SAAADI. There are 13 residues in the CDR3. V dropped 11 bases and J dropped 14 bases, with 22 bases sitting between them. CDR3 sequence reads: CAREPASWGALHF. The CDR3 DNA reads TGCGCCCGCGAACCGGCCTCTTGGGGGGCCCTCCACTTT.

V gene TRBV7-9 combines with J gene TRBJ1-5; no reliable D call. The V end lost 4 bases, the J end lost 4 bases, and 5 bases lay between the germline ends. The CDR3 has 12 amino acids. Germline lookup yields CDR1 SEHNR and CDR2 FQNEAQ (reference sequence). CDR3 nucleotide sequence: TGTGCCAGCAGCTCGGGAAATCAGCCCCAGCATTTT. Translated, it gives CASSSGNQPQHF.

V is TRBV4-2 and J is TRBJ2-2; D is unresolved. V was cut by 0 bases and J by 3 bases, with 5 bases left in between. Germline CDR1 LGHNA, CDR2 YNFKEQ. The CDR3 length is 14 residues. Here the CDR3 reads CASSQETHTGELFF. The CDR3 nucleotides read TGTGCCAGCAGCCAAGAGACACACACCGGGGAGCTGTTTTTT.

This clone was seen a single time. The chain joins TRBV6-4 to TRBJ1-6; a possible D gene is TRBD1 (6 bases). V shed 4 bases and J shed 6 bases, with 13 bases lying between them. The CDR3 spans 15 residues. The germline gives CDR1 MRHNA, CDR2 SNTAGT. The CDR3 sequence is CASSAAGTINSPLHF. The CDR3 region has the DNA TGTGCCAGCAGTGCGGCCGGGACAATTAATTCACCCCTCCACTTT.

Comments on this clone: Other DNA sequences within the sample encode an identical CDR3. CDR3 DNA sequence: TGTGCCACCAGTGATGGACAGGGGGGCAATCAGCCCCAGCATTTT. This codes for CATSDGQGGNQPQHF. The V gene is TRBV24-1, the J gene TRBJ1-5; 10 positions match TRBD1. The CDR3 extends over 15 amino acids. With 3 bases clipped from V and 2 bases from J, the junction kept 0 bases outside the gene matches. Germline lookup yields CDR1 KGHDR and CDR2 SFDVKD.

V is TRBV2 and J is TRBJ2-6; 7 bases agree with TRBD2. The CDR3 has 16 residues. Germline V CDR1 and CDR2: SNHLY, FYNNEI. V lost 6 bases, J lost 0 bases, and 5 bases stayed unmatched. The CDR3 sequence: CASSLGGSSGANVLTF. Here the CDR3 DNA reads TGTGCCAGCAGCCTGGGAGGGAGCTCTGGGGCCAACGTCCTGACTTTC. Full variable domain (remainder filled in from reference TRBV2 and TRBJ2-6): EPEVTQTPSHQVTQMGQEVILRCVPISNHLYFYWYRQILGQKVEFLVSFYNNEISEKSEIFDDQFSVERPDGSNFTLKIRSTKLEDSAMYFCASSLGGSSGANVLTFGAGSRLTVL.

About this clone itself: One junction end disagrees with the germline gene, perhaps due to a read error. This chain joins TRBV7-7 and TRBJ2-5, with TRBD1 matching 8 bases. The CDR3 has 15 amino acids. Germline V gives CDR1 SSHAT, CDR2 FNYEAQ (reference sequence). CDR3 residues: CASSPSGGVFETQYF. The CDR3 DNA is TGTGCTAGCAGCCCTTCAGGGGGCGTCTTTGAGACCCAGTACTTC. Looking up the rest from reference TRBV7-7 and TRBJ2-5 gives the full variable domain: GAGVSQSPRYKVTKRGQDVTLRCDPISSHATLYWYQQALGQGPEFLTYFNYEAQPDKSGLPSDRFSAERPEGSISTLTIQRTEQRDSAMYRCASSPSGGVFETQYFGPGTRLLVL.

The rearrangement uses TRBV18 and TRBJ2-1, with a possible D match to TRBD1 (6 bases). Germline V CDR1 and CDR2: KGHSH, LQKENI. Trimming stripped 5 bases from V and 4 bases from J, with 18 bases between. The CDR3 is 16 residues long. CDR3 in DNA: TGTGCCAGCTCATCCCAGGGGACATTTTCGTACAATGAGCAGTTCTTC. Translating gives CASSSQGTFSYNEQFF.

This chain links TRBV6-1 with TRBJ1-2, with 7 bases matching TRBD1. This CDR3 comprises 17 residues. From germline, CDR1 is MNHNS and CDR2 SASEGT. V shed 1 base, J shed 5 bases, and the junction held 13 bases outside the gene matches. The CDR3 here is CASSEGGGAFRFYGYTF. The CDR3 DNA is TGTGCCAGCAGTGAAGGAGGGGGCGCTTTTCGTTTTTATGGCTACACCTTC.

This sequence joins TRBV28 and TRBJ2-3, with a tentative D call TRBD2 (7 bases). V shed 8 bases and J shed 14 bases, with 17 bases lying between them. Germline CDR1 is MDHEN and CDR2 is SYDVKM. The CDR3 covers 11 residues. DNA for the CDR3: TGTGCCAGCTGGGGGGGGCCCGTCCGGTATTTT. Protein: CASWGGPVRYF.

The V and J genes are TRBV19 and TRBJ1-3, with 7 bases that match TRBD1. The CDR3 spans 14 residues. Germline V gene lookup returns CDR1 LNHDA and CDR2 SQIVND (reference sequence). Trimming cost V 9 bases and J 2 bases; bases outside gene matches: 7. The CDR3 DNA is TGTGCCAGCGCGACAGGGTCTACTGGAAACACCATATATTTT. Protein: CASATGSTGNTIYF.

V and J are TRBV9 and TRBJ1-1; maybe TRBD1 (5 bases). CDR1 SGDLS and CDR2 YYNGEE come from the germline V gene. The germline V and J ends were trimmed by 0 bases and 1 base, with 25 bases remaining between them. There are 20 residues in the CDR3. The CDR3 sequence is CASSVEGATDSSARNTEAFF. The DNA of the CDR3 is TGTGCCAGCAGCGTAGAAGGGGCCACTGACTCCAGCGCGAGGAACACTGAAGCTTTCTTT.

The genes are TRBV19 and TRBJ2-1, with D possibly being TRBD2 (5 bases). Germline assignment: CDR1 LNHDA and CDR2 SQIVND (reference sequence). The CDR3 runs 14 residues. V was pared by 10 bases and J by 0 bases, with 13 bases between. The CDR3 spells CATRGFSSYNEQFF. Written as DNA, the CDR3 is TGTGCCACTCGGGGTTTCAGCTCCTACAATGAGCAGTTCTTC.

The gene calls are TRBV2 and TRBJ2-1; D is possibly TRBD1 (5 bases). This CDR3 spans 16 amino acids. CDR1 and CDR2 (germline): SNHLY, FYNNEI. V dropped 1 base and J dropped 4 bases, with 14 bases sitting between them. The CDR3, as DNA: TGTGCCAGCAGTGAAGGGACACCCTTAGGATACAATGAGCAGTTCTTC. It codes for CASSEGTPLGYNEQFF.

Worth noting for this clone: Other DNA sequences in the same sample also yield this CDR3. V and J are TRBV18 and TRBJ1-1, with D perhaps matching TRBD1 (6 bases). This CDR3 is 14 amino acids long. Looked up from germline, CDR1 is KGHSH and CDR2 is LQKENI. Trimming shortened V by 3 bases and J by 0 bases, and 8 bases separated the two germline ends. CDR3 residues: CASSPDSLNTEAFF. The CDR3 nucleotides are TGTGCCAGCTCACCGGACAGTTTGAACACTGAAGCTTTCTTT.

The chain carries TRBV20-1 and TRBJ1-2; the D gene is possibly TRBD1 (5 bases). The germline CDR1 and CDR2 sequences are DFQATT and SNEGSKA (reference sequence). Trimming took 5 bases from V and 2 from J, leaving 6 bases between them. The CDR3 totals 11 residues. The CDR3 DNA reads TGCAGTGCTGACAGAAACTATGGCTACACCTTC. As protein: CSADRNYGYTF.

The rearrangement joins TRBV27 to TRBJ1-1; D may be TRBD1 (5 bases). The CDR3 contains 14 residues. Trimming took off 2 bases at V and 3 bases at J, with 10 bases between the two ends. Germline V lookup: CDR1 MNHEY, CDR2 SMNVEV (reference sequence). CDR3 region: CASSLDQGDTEAFF. The CDR3 DNA is TGTGCCAGCAGTTTAGACCAAGGGGACACTGAAGCTTTCTTT.